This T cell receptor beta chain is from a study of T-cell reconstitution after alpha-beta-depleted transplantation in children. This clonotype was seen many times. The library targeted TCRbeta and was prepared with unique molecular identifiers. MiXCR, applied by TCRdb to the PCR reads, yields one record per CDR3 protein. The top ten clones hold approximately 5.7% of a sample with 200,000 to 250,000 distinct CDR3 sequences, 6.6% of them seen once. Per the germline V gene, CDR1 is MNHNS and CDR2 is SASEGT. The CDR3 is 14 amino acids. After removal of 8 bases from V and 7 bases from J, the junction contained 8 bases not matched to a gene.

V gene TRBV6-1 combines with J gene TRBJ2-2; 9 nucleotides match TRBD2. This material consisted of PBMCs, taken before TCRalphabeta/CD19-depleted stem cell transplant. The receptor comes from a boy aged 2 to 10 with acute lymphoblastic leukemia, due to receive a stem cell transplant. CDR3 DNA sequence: TGTGCCAGCTGTAGCGGGGGTTATGTCGGGGAGCTGTTTTTT. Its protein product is CASCSGGYVGELFF.